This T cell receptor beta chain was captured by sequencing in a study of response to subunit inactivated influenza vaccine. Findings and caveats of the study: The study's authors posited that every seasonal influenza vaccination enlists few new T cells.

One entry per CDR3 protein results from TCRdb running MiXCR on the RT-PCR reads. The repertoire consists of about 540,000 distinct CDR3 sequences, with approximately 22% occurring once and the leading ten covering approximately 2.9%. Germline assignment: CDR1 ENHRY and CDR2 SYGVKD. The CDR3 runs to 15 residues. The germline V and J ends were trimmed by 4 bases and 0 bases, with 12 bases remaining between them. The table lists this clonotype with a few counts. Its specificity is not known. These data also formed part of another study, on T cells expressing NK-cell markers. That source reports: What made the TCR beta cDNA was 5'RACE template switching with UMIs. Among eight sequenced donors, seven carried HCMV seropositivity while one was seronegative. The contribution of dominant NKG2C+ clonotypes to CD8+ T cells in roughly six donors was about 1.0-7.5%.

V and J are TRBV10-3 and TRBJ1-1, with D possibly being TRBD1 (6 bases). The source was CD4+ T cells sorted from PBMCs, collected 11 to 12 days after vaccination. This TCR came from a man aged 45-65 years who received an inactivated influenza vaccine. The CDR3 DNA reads TGTGCCATCAGTGTGGGGGGCAACATGAACACTGAAGCTTTCTTT. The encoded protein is CAISVGGNMNTEAFF.